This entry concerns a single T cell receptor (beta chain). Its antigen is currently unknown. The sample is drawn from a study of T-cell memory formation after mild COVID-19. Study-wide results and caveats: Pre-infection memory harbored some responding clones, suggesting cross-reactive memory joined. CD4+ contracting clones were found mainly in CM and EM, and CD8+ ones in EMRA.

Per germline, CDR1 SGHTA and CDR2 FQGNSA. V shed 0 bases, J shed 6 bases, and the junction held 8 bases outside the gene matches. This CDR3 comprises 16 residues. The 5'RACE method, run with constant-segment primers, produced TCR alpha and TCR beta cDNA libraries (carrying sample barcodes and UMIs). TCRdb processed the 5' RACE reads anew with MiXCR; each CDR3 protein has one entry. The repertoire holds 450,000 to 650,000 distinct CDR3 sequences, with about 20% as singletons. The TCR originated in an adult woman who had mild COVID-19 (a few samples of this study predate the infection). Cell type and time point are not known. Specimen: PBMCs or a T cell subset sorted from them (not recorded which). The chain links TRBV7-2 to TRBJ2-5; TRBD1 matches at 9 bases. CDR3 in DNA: TGTGCCAGCAGCTTAGCGCCGGGGACAGGGAGACAGACCCAGTACTTC. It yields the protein CASSLAPGTGRQTQYF.